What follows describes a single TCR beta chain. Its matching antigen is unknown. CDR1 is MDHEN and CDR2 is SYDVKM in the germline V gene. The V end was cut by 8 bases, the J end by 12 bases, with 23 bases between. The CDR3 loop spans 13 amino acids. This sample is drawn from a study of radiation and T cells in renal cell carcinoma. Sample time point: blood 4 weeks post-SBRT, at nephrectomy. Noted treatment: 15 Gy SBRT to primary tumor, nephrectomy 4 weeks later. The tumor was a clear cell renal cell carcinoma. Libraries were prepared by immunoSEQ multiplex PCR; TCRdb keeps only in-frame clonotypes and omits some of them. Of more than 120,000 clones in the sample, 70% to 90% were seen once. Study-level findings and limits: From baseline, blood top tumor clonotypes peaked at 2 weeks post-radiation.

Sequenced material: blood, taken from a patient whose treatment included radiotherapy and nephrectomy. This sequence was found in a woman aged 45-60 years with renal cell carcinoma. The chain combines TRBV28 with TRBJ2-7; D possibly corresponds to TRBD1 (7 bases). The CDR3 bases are TGTGCCAGCCAGGGGGGACTGCTCCTACGTCTGTACTTC. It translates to CASQGGLLLRLYF. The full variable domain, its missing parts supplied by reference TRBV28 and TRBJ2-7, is DVKVTQSSRYLVKRTGEKVFLECVQDMDHENMFWYRQDPGLGLRLIYFSYDVKMKEKGDIPEGYSVSREKKERFSLILESASTNQTSMYLCASQGGLLLRLYFGPGTRLTVT.